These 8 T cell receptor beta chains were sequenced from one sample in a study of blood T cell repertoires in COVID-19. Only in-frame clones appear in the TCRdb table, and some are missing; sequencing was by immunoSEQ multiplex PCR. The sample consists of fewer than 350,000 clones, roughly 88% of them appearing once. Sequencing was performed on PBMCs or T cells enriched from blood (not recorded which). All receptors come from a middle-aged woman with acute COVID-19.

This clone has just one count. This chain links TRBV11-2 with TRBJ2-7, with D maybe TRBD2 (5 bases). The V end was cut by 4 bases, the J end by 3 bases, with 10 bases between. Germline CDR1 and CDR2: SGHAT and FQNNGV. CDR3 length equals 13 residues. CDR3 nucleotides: TGTGCCAGCAGCTGGACTCCCGACTACGAGCAGTACTTC. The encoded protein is CASSWTPDYEQYF.

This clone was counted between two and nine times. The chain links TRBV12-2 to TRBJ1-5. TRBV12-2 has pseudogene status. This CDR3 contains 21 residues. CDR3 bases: TGTGCAAGTCGCTTAGGGCCGGGGGGTCAGGGCCCAAACCTAAGCAATCAGCCCCAGCATTTT. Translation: CASRLGPGGQGPNLSNQPQHF.

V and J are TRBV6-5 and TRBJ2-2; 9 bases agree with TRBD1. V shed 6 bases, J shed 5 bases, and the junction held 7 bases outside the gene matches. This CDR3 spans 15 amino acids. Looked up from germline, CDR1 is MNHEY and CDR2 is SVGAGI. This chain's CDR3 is CASRLQGAGTGELFF. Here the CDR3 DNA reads TGTGCCAGCAGACTACAGGGGGCGGGGACCGGGGAGCTGTTTTTT.

In DNA, the CDR3 is TGTGCCAGCAGCGACCAGGGCGAAGGCAATCAGCCCCAGCATTTT. Its translation is CASSDQGEGNQPQHF. The genes are TRBV6-2 or TRBV6-3 and TRBJ1-5; D is possibly TRBD1 (5 bases). Germline V gives CDR1 MNHEY, CDR2 SVGEGT. V gave up 6 bases and J gave up 2 bases, with 14 bases separating them. The CDR3 has 15 residues.

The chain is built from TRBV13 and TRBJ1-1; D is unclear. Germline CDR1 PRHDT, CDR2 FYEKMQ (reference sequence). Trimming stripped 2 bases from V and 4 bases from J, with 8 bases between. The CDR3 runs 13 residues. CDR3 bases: TGTGCCAGCAGCTTAAAGCCCGGCACTGAAGCTTTCTTT. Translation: CASSLKPGTEAFF.

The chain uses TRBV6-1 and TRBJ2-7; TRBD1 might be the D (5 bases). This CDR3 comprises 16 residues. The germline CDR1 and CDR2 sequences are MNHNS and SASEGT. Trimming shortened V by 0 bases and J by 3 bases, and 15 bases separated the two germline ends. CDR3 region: CASSEAGRAIIYEQYF. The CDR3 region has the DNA TGTGCCAGCAGTGAAGCGGGCAGGGCGATCATCTACGAGCAGTACTTC.

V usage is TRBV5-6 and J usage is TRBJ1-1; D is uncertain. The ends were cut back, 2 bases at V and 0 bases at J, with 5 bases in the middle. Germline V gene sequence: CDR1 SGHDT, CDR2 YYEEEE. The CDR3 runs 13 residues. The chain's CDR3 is CASSLFMNTEAFF. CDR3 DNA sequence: TGTGCCAGCAGCTTATTCATGAACACTGAAGCTTTCTTT.

CDR3 bases: TGTGCCAGCAGCAAACGGACAGGTTTCTACGAGCAGTACTTC. Amino acid sequence: CASSKRTGFYEQYF. The chain combines TRBV5-6 with TRBJ2-7; 7 bases align to TRBD1. After removal of 4 bases from V and 3 bases from J, the junction contained 7 bases not matched to a gene. This CDR3 comprises 14 residues. Germline V gene sequence: CDR1 SGHDT, CDR2 YYEEEE.